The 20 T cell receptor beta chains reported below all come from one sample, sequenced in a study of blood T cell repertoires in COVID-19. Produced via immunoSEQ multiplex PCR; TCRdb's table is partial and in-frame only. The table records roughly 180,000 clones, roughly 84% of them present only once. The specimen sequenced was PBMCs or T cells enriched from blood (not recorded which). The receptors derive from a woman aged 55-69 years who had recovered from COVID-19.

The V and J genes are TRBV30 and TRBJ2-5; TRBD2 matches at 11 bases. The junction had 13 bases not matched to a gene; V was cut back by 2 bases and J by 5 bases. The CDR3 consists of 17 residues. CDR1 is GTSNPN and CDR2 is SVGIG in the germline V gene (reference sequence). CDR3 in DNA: TGTGCCTGGAGTCCCTTGGTCAGTAGCGGGGGGGCGGAGACCCAGTACTTC. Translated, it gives CAWSPLVSSGGAETQYF.

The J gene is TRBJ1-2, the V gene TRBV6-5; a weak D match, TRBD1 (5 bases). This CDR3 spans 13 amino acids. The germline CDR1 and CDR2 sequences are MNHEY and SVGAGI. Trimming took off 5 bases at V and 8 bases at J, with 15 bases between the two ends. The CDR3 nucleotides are TGTGCCAGCAGTCGCGCGGGGCCCTCGGGCTACACCTTC. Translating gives CASSRAGPSGYTF.

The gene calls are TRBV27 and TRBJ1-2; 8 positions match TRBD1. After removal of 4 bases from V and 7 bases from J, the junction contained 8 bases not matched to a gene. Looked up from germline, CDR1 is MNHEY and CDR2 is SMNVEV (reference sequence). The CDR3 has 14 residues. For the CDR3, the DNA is TGTGCCAGCAGTTCCCTGACAGGGGAACGTGGCTACACCTTC. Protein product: CASSSLTGERGYTF.

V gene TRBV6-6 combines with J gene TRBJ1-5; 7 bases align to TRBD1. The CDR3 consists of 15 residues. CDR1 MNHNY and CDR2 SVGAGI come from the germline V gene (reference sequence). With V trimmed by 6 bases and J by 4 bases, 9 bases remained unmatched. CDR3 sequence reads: CASRTGTASNQPQHF. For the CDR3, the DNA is TGTGCCAGCAGAACCGGGACAGCTTCTAATCAGCCCCAGCATTTT.

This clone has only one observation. Written as DNA, the CDR3 is TGTGCCAGCAGCCGCGGACAGGATAATTCACCCCTCCACTTT. It yields the protein CASSRGQDNSPLHF. The J gene is TRBJ1-6, the V gene TRBV3-1 (or the pseudogene TRBV3-2); 7 bases agree with TRBD1. The CDR3 is 14 amino acids. Germline-derived CDR1 and CDR2 are LGHDT and YNNKEL (reference sequence). Trimming cost V 4 bases and J 5 bases; bases outside gene matches: 2.

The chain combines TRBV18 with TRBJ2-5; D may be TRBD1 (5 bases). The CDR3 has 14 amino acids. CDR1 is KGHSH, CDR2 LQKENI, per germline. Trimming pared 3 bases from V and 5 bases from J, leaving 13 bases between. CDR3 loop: CASSPPAAGETQYF. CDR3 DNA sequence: TGTGCCAGCTCACCCCCGGCGGCAGGGGAGACCCAGTACTTC.

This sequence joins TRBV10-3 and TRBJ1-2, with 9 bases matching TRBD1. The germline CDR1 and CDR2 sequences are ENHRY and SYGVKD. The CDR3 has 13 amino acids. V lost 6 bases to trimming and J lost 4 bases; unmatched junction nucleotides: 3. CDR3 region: CAISSGQGYGYTF. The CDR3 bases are TGTGCCATCAGCTCGGGACAGGGCTATGGCTACACCTTC.

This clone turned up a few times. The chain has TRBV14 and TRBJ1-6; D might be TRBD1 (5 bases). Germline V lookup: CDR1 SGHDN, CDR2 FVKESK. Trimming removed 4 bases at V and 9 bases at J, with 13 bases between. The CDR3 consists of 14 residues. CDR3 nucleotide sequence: TGTGCCAGCAGCCCGACAGTATCTGGTTCACCCCTCCACTTT. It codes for CASSPTVSGSPLHF.

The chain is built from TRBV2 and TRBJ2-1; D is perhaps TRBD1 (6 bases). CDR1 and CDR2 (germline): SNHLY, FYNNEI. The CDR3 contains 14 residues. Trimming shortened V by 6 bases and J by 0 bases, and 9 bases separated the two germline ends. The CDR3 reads CASRQGYSYNEQFF. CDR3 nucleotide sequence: TGTGCCAGCAGACAGGGATACTCCTACAATGAGCAGTTCTTC.

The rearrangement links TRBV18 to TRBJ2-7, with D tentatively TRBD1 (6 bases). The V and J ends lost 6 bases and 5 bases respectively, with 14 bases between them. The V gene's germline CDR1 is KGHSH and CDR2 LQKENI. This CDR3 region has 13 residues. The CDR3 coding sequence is TGTGCCAGCTCCCGAGGACAGCTTAACGAGCAGTACTTC. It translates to CASSRGQLNEQYF.

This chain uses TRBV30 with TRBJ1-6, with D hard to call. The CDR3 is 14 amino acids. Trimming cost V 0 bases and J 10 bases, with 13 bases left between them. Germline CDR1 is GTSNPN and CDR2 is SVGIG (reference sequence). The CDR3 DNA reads TGTGCCTGGAGTGTACCACCCGAAGAGTCACCCCTCCACTTT. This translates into CAWSVPPEESPLHF.

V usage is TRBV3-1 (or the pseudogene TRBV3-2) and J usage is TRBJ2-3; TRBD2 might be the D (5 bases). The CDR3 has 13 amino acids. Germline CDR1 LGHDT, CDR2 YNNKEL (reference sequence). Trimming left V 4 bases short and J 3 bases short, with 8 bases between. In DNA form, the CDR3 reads TGTGCCAGCAGCCTTCCGGGGACAGATACGCAGTATTTT. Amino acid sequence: CASSLPGTDTQYF.

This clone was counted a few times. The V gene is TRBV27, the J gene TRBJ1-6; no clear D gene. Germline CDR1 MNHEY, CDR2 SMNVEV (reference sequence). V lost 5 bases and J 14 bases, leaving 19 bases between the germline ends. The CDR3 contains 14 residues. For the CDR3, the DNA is TGTGCCAGCAGTGCGGGAGCCGGGATTCGAACCCTCCACTTT. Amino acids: CASSAGAGIRTLHF.

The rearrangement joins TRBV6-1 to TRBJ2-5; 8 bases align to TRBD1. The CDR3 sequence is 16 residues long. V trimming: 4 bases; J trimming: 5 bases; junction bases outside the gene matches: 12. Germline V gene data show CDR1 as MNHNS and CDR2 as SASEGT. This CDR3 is CASSVRHRGERETQYF. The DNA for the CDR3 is TGTGCCAGCAGTGTTAGGCACAGGGGGGAGAGGGAGACCCAGTACTTC.

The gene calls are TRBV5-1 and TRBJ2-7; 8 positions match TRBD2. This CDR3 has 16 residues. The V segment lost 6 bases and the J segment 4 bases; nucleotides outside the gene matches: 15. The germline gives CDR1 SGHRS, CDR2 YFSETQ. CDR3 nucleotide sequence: TGCGCCAGCACCGCCGAACCGGGACTAGGGAAATACGAGCAGTACTTC. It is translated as CASTAEPGLGKYEQYF.

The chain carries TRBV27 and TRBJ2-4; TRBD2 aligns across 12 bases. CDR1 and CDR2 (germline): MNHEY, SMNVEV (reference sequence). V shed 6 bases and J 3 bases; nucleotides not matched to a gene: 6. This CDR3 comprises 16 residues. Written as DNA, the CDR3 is TGTGCCAGCAGATCTCTAGCGGGAGGGGTCAAAAACATTCAGTACTTC. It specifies CASRSLAGGVKNIQYF.

CDR3 amino acids: CASSSLGTVQETQYF. The CDR3 region has the DNA TGCGCCAGCAGCTCATTAGGGACAGTCCAAGAGACCCAGTACTTC. This chain connects TRBV5-1 to TRBJ2-5; 7 bases are a match to TRBD1. J gave up 1 base and V 3 bases, and 6 bases lay outside the gene matches. The CDR3 runs to 15 residues. CDR1 SGHRS and CDR2 YFSETQ come from the germline V gene.

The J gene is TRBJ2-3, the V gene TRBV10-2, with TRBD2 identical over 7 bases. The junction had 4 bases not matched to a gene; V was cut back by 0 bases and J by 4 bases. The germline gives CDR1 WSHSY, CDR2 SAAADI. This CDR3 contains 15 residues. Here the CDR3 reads CASSESRAGADTQYF. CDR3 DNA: TGCGCCAGCAGTGAGTCGAGGGCGGGAGCAGATACGCAGTATTTT.

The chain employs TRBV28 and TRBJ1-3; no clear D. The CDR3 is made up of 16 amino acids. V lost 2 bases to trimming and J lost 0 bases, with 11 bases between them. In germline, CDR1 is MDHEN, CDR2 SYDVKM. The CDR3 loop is CASSLGGVYSGNTIYF. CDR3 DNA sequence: TGTGCCAGCAGTTTAGGAGGCGTATACTCTGGAAACACCATATATTTT.

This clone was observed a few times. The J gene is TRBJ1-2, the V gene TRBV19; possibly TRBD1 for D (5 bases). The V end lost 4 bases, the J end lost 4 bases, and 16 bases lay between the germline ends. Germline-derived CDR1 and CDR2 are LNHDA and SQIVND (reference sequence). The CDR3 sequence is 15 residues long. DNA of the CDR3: TGTGCCAGTAGTAACGTCGGTGGGGGGAGCTATGGCTACACCTTC. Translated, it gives CASSNVGGGSYGYTF.